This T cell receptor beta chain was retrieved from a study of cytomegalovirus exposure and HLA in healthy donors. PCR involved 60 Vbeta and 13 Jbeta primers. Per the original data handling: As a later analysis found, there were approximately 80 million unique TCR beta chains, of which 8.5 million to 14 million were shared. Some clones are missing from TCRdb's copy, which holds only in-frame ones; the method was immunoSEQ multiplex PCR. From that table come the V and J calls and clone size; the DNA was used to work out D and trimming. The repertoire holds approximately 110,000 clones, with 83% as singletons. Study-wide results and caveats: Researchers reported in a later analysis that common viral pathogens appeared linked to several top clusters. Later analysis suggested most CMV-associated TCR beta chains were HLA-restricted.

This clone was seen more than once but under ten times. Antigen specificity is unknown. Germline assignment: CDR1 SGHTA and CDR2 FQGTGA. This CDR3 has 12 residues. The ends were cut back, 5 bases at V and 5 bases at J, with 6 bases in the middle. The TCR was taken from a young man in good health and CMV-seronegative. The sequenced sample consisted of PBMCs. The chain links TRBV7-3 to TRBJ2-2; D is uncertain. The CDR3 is CASSPITGELFF. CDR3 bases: TGTGCCAGCAGCCCTATAACCGGGGAGCTGTTTTTT.